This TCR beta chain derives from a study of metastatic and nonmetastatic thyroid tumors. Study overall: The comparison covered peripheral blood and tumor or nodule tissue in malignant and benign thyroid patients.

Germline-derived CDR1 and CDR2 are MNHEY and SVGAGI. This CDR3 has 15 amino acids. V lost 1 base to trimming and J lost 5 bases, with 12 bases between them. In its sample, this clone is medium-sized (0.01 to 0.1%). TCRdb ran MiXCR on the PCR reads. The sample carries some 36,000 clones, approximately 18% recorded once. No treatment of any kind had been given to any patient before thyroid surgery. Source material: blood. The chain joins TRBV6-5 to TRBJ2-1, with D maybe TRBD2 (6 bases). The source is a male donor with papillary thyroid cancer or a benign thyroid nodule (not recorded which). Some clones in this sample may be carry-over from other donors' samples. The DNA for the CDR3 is TGTGCCAGCAGTTACTTTCCTCGGACTAACAATGAGCAGTTCTTC. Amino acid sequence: CASSYFPRTNNEQFF.